The present entry profiles one TCR beta chain with its context. This CDR3 has 15 residues. Trimming cost V 10 bases and J 8 bases, with 24 bases left between them. CDR1 is LNHDA, CDR2 SQIVND, per germline (reference sequence). This sample was taken from a study of blood T cell repertoires in COVID-19. Method: immunoSEQ multiplex PCR; TCRdb's copy keeps in-frame clones and lacks some. The top ten hold around 0.92% of the sample, which has 300,000 to 350,000 clones, around nine tenths seen once. The chain uses TRBV19 and TRBJ2-1; a weak D match, TRBD2 (6 bases). The origin of this receptor is a woman aged 25-40 years who had been exposed to COVID-19. Material for sequencing was PBMCs or T cells enriched from blood (not recorded which). This CDR3 is CATARGAGGGYEQFF. The CDR3 DNA is TGTGCCACTGCCCGGGGAGCGGGTGGGGGGTATGAGCAGTTCTTC.